One and the same sample provided the 9 T cell receptor beta chains below, sequenced in a study of OX40 agonist ivuxolimab in advanced cancers. The repertoire was sequenced with immunoSEQ multiplex PCR; TCRdb's copy has only in-frame clones and lacks some. This table holds some 76,000 clones, 70% to 90% found once. The input for sequencing was CD4+ or CD8+ T cells sorted from blood, taken in a trial of the OX40 agonist ivuxolimab. These receptors were obtained from an adult with an advanced solid tumor such as melanoma, head and neck, liver or kidney cancer.

The DNA for the CDR3 is TGTGCCAGCAGTTCCCGACAGGGGGCGTCAGAGCAGTACTTC. It is translated as CASSSRQGASEQYF. This chain connects TRBV25-1 to TRBJ2-7; 10 bases are a match to TRBD1. Losses at the gene ends were 5 bases for V and 7 bases for J; bases not matched to a gene: 8. The CDR3 is made up of 14 amino acids. Germline V gene lookup returns CDR1 MGHDK and CDR2 SYGVNS.

The chain uses TRBV7-2 and TRBJ1-1; D gene unclear. Germline V gene sequence: CDR1 SGHTA, CDR2 FQGNSA. The CDR3 length is 13 residues. V was trimmed by 4 bases and J by 7 bases, leaving 13 bases between them. The chain's CDR3 is CASSSYGPSEAFF. The CDR3 nucleotides read TGTGCCAGCAGCTCCTATGGACCAAGTGAAGCTTTCTTT.

V and J are TRBV19 and TRBJ1-3, with 7 bases that match TRBD1. There are 14 residues in the CDR3. The germline gives CDR1 LNHDA, CDR2 SQIVND (reference sequence). J was trimmed by 2 bases and V by 7 bases; bases with no gene match: 5. CDR3 DNA sequence: TGTGCCAGTAAACAGACAGGGACTGGAAACACCATATATTTT. This encodes CASKQTGTGNTIYF.

This clone appeared a single time. J is TRBJ1-1 and V is TRBV2; D is ambiguous. CDR1 is SNHLY, CDR2 FYNNEI, per germline. The CDR3 totals 12 residues. V lost 8 bases and J lost 0, with 7 bases in between. CDR3 residues: CASPVMNTEAFF. DNA for the CDR3: TGTGCCAGCCCAGTCATGAACACTGAAGCTTTCTTT.

This chain connects TRBV7-9 to TRBJ2-3; D remains unclear. The germline V and J ends were trimmed by 7 bases and 0 bases, with 14 bases remaining between them. In germline, CDR1 is SEHNR, CDR2 FQNEAQ (reference sequence). The CDR3 consists of 15 residues. The CDR3 here is CASTDPVKSTDTQYF. The CDR3 DNA sequence: TGTGCCAGCACCGATCCCGTTAAAAGCACAGATACGCAGTATTTT.

This chain joins TRBV18 and TRBJ1-5; D not resolved. The ends were cut back, 4 bases at V and 4 bases at J, with 11 bases in the middle. The CDR3 has 14 residues. Germline lookup yields CDR1 KGHSH and CDR2 LQKENI. The CDR3 loop reads CASSLAEGNQPQHF. CDR3 sequence (DNA): TGTGCCAGCTCACTTGCCGAGGGAAATCAGCCCCAGCATTTT.

CDR3 amino acids: CASNPPNQPQHF. In nucleotides, the CDR3 is TGTGCCAGCAACCCCCCAAATCAGCCCCAGCATTTT. The rearrangement uses TRBV6-6 and TRBJ1-5; no reliable D call. Trimming pared 7 bases from V and 4 bases from J, leaving 8 bases between. Germline CDR1 is MNHNY and CDR2 is SVGAGI (reference sequence). This CDR3 is 12 amino acids long.

The chain employs TRBV6-5 and TRBJ1-5; D unclear. The CDR3 consists of 11 residues. V was trimmed by 5 bases and J by 10 bases, leaving 9 bases between them. CDR1 is MNHEY and CDR2 is SVGAGI in the germline V gene. The CDR3 sequence is CASSEAGPQHF. The CDR3 DNA sequence: TGTGCCAGCAGTGAAGCGGGACCCCAGCATTTT.

This rearrangement joins TRBV28 to TRBJ1-5, with D unresolved. Germline V gene lookup returns CDR1 MDHEN and CDR2 SYDVKM. This CDR3 has 15 amino acids. The V and J ends lost 2 bases and 2 bases respectively, with 10 bases between them. CDR3 protein: CASSLNPGGNQPQHF. The CDR3, as DNA: TGTGCCAGCAGTTTAAACCCGGGAGGCAATCAGCCCCAGCATTTT.